The 12 T cell receptor beta chains below come from one sample, sequenced in a study of blood T cell repertoires in COVID-19. Libraries were prepared by immunoSEQ multiplex PCR; TCRdb keeps only in-frame clonotypes and omits some of them. The profile covers 150,000 to 200,000 clones, with 86% appearing a single time and less than 3.5% taken by the ten largest. The sample comprised peripheral blood. These receptors all stem from a woman aged 25 to 39 with active or convalescent COVID-19.

Many counts were recorded for this clone. The CDR3 is CASSLTGGSTEAFF. CDR3 bases: TGTGCCAGCAGCTTAACAGGGGGCTCAACTGAAGCTTTCTTT. V usage is TRBV5-5 and J usage is TRBJ1-1, with 9 bases lining up with TRBD1. CDR3 size: 14 residues. Germline loops: CDR1 SGHKS, CDR2 YYEKEE (reference sequence). V lost 2 bases and J lost 5; bases outside the gene matches: 4.

The CDR3 protein is CATSRGQTLYGYTF. CDR3 coding DNA: TGTGCCACCAGCAGAGGACAGACTCTTTATGGCTACACCTTC. The J gene is TRBJ1-2, the V gene TRBV15, with D possibly TRBD1 on 5 matching bases. This CDR3 is 14 amino acids long. CDR1 and CDR2 from the germline V gene are LNHNV and YYDKDF (reference sequence). With 1 base removed from V and 5 bases from J, the gap between germline ends came to 11 bases.

The rearrangement uses TRBV2 and TRBJ2-7; perhaps TRBD2 as D (6 bases). CDR1 SNHLY and CDR2 FYNNEI come from the germline V gene. The V and J ends lost 10 bases and 0 bases respectively, with 10 bases between them. The CDR3 has 12 amino acids. DNA for the CDR3: TGTGCCACCAGACTAGGCTCCTACGAGCAGTACTTC. Residues: CATRLGSYEQYF.

The chain couples TRBV5-8 to TRBJ1-5; D is ambiguous. The CDR3 length is 11 residues. Germline V lookup: CDR1 SGHTS, CDR2 YDEGEE. V gave up 4 bases and J gave up 12 bases, with 11 bases separating them. The CDR3 coding sequence is TGTGCCAGCAGCGAGTCGGGTCGCCAGCATTTT. Encoded protein: CASSESGRQHF.

The V and J genes are TRBV18 and TRBJ1-1, with D possibly being TRBD1 (5 bases). Germline loops: CDR1 KGHSH, CDR2 LQKENI. The V gene lost 1 base and the J gene lost 0 bases, with 12 bases spanning the gap. CDR3 length: 16 residues. Here the CDR3 reads CASSPLVPDMNTEAFF. The CDR3 DNA is TGTGCCAGCTCACCACTCGTGCCGGACATGAACACTGAAGCTTTCTTT.

The chain uses TRBV5-1 and TRBJ2-5, with 7 bases aligning to TRBD1. The germline V gene has CDR1 SGHRS and CDR2 YFSETQ. V was clipped by 4 bases and J by 4 bases; unmatched bases: 7. This CDR3 region has 14 residues. Here the CDR3 reads CASSLTGNSETQYF. For the CDR3, the DNA is TGCGCCAGCAGCCTGACAGGGAACTCAGAGACCCAGTACTTC.

The chain is built from TRBV12-3 or TRBV12-4 and TRBJ1-5; D remains unclear. V gave up 2 bases and J gave up 4 bases, with 6 bases separating them. The CDR3 loop spans 13 amino acids. CDR3 sequence reads: CASSLQENQPQHF. Written as DNA, the CDR3 is TGTGCCAGCAGTTTACAGGAAAATCAGCCCCAGCATTTT.

The chain carries TRBV11-3 and TRBJ1-6; a weak D match, TRBD1 (5 bases). This CDR3 spans 16 amino acids. Looked up from germline, CDR1 is SGHNT and CDR2 is YENEEA. V lost 1 base and J 9 bases, leaving 16 bases between the germline ends. The CDR3 is CASSLGNRQGTSPLHF. The CDR3 DNA reads TGTGCCAGCAGCTTAGGAAATAGGCAGGGTACTTCACCCCTCCACTTT.

This clone has a handful of counts. The rearrangement joins TRBV6-5 to TRBJ1-2; 9 bases match TRBD1. The CDR3 runs to 14 residues. V dropped 6 bases and J dropped 5; count of bases not matched to a gene: 7. In germline, CDR1 is MNHEY, CDR2 SVGAGI. CDR3 coding DNA: TGTGCCAGCAGCGTACAGGGGGCTCGATATGGCTACACCTTC. Residues: CASSVQGARYGYTF.

The V gene is TRBV29-1, the J gene TRBJ1-6; D ambiguous. This CDR3 spans 13 amino acids. Per germline, CDR1 SQVTM and CDR2 ANQGSEA. The germline V and J ends were trimmed by 4 bases and 8 bases, with 12 bases remaining between them. CDR3 sequence reads: CSVGQSRDSPLHF. CDR3 bases: TGCAGCGTTGGGCAGTCGCGGGATTCACCCCTCCACTTT.

CDR3: CASSQDTGGRTDTQYF. Here the CDR3 DNA reads TGTGCCAGCAGCCAAGATACGGGGGGGCGGACAGATACGCAGTATTTT. The chain couples TRBV3-1 (or the pseudogene TRBV3-2) to TRBJ2-3, with TRBD2 matching over 8 bases. J was trimmed by 3 bases and V by 0 bases; bases with no gene match: 5. The germline gives CDR1 LGHDT, CDR2 YNNKEL (reference sequence). The CDR3 covers 16 residues.

In this sample, this clone turned up once. This chain connects TRBV19 to TRBJ1-2; D is unresolved. The ends were cut back, 4 bases at V and 6 bases at J, with 15 bases in the middle. The CDR3 has 14 residues. The germline CDR1 and CDR2 sequences are LNHDA and SQIVND (reference sequence). CDR3 DNA: TGTGCCAGTAGTAATACCCGTCGCGGGGATGGCTACACCTTC. Amino acid sequence: CASSNTRRGDGYTF.